The T cell receptor beta chain under discussion was sequenced for a study of control samples from healthy donors and cancer patients. The CDR3 contains 15 residues. Germline V gene lookup returns CDR1 SGHNT and CDR2 YYREEE (reference sequence). V lost 0 bases, J lost 5 bases, and 2 bases stayed unmatched. Clones were sequenced by immunoSEQ multiplex PCR, and TCRdb holds only the in-frame ones, with some missing. The sample has roughly 150,000 clones, 93% seen once. Specimen: blood. The J gene is TRBJ2-1, the V gene TRBV5-4, with 10 bases aligning to TRBD2. This clonotype was obtained from a man in his fifties or sixties in good health. CDR3 DNA sequence: TGTGCCAGCAGCTTGGTCCTAGCGGGGGACAATGAGCAGTTCTTC. Translation: CASSLVLAGDNEQFF.